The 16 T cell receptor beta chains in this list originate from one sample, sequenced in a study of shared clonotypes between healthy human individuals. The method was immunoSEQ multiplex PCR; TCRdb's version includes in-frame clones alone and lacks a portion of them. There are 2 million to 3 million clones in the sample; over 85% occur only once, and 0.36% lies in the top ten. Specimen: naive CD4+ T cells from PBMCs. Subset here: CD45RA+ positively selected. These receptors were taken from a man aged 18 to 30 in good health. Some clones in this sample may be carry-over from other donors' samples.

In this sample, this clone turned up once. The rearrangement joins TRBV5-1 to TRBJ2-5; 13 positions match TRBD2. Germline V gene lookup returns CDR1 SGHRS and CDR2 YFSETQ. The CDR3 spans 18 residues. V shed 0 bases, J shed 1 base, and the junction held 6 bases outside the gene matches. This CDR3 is CASSLATSGRAGQETQYF. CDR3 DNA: TGCGCCAGCAGCTTGGCCACTAGCGGGAGGGCAGGCCAAGAGACCCAGTACTTC.

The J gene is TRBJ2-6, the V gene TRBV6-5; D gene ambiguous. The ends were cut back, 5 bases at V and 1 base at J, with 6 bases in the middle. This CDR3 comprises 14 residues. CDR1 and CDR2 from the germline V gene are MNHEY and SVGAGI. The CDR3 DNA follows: TGTGCCAGCAGTCTCGTATCTGGGGCCAACGTCCTGACTTTC. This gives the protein CASSLVSGANVLTF.

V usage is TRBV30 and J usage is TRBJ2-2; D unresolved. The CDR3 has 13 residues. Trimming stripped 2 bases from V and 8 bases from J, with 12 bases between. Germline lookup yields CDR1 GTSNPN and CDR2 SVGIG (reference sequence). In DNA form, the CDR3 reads TGTGCCTGGAGTCTAAGAGACCTAGGGGAGCTGTTTTTT. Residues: CAWSLRDLGELFF.

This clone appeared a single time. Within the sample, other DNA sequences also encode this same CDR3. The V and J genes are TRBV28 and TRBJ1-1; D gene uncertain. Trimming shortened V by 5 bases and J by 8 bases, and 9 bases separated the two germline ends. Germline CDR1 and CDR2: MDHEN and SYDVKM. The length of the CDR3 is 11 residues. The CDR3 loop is CASSLVGEAFF. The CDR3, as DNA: TGTGCCAGCAGTCTGGTGGGGGAAGCTTTCTTT.

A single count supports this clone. The CDR3 reads CASSYSPGQGYGYTF. In nucleotides, the CDR3 is TGTGCCAGCAGTTACTCGCCGGGACAGGGCTATGGCTACACCTTC. The chain has TRBV6-5 and TRBJ1-2, with 9 nucleotides matching TRBD1. The CDR3 has 15 residues. Germline trimming cut 0 bases from V and 4 bases from J; bases unmatched to any gene: 3. The V gene's germline CDR1 is MNHEY and CDR2 SVGAGI.

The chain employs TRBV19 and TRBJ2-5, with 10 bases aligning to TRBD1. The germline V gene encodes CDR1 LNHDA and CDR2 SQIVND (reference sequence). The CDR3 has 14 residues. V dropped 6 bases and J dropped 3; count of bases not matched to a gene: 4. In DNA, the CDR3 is TGTGCCAGTAGCCGGGACAGGGGAAAAGAGACCCAGTACTTC. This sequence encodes CASSRDRGKETQYF.

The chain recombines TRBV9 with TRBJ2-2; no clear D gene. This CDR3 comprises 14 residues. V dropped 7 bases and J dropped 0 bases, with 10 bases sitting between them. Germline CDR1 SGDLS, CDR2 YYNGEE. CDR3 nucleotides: TGTGCCAGCCAAGGCCGGACGAACACCGGGGAGCTGTTTTTT. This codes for CASQGRTNTGELFF.

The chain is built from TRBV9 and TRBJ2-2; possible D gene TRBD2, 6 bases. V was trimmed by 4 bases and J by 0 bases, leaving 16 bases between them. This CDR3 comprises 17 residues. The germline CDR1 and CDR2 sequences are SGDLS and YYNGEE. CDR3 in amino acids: CASSRGGDSSNTGELFF. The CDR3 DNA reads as TGTGCCAGCAGCCGGGGCGGGGACTCCTCGAACACCGGGGAGCTGTTTTTT.

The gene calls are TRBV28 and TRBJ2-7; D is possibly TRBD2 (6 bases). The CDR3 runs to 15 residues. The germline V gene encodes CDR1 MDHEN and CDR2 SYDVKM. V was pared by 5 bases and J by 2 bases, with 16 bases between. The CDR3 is CASSTPGGGTYEQYF. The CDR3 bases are TGTGCCAGCAGTACCCCTGGGGGAGGCACCTACGAGCAGTACTTC.

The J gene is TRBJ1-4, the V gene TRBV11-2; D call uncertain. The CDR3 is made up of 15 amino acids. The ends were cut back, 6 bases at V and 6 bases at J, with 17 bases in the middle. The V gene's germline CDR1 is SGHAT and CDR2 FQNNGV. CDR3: CASSSMETGYEKLFF. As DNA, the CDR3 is TGTGCCAGCAGTAGCATGGAAACGGGATATGAAAAACTGTTTTTT.

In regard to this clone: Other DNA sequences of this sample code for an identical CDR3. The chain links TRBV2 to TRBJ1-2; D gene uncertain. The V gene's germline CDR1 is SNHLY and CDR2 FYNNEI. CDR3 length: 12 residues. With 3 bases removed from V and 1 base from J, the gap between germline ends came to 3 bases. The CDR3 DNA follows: TGTGCCAGCAGTGAGGGTAACTATGGCTACACCTTC. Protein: CASSEGNYGYTF.

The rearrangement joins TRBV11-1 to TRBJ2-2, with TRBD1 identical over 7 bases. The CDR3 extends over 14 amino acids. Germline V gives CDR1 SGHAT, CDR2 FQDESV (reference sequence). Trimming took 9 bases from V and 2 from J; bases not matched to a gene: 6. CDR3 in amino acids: CASTWDRNTGELFF. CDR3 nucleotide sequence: TGTGCCAGTACCTGGGACAGAAACACCGGGGAGCTGTTTTTT.

In DNA form, the CDR3 reads TGCGCCAGCAGCTTGGAAAGTACACTGAACACTGAAGCTTTCTTT. Its protein product is CASSLESTLNTEAFF. The V gene is TRBV5-1, the J gene TRBJ1-1; no definite D call. Germline CDR1 SGHRS, CDR2 YFSETQ. The length of the CDR3 is 15 residues. The V and J ends lost 0 bases and 0 bases respectively, with 9 bases between them.

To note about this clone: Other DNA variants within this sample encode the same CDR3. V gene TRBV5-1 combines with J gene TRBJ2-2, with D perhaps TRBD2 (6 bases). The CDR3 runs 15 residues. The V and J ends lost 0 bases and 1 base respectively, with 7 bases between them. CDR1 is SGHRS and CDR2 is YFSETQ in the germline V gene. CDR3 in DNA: TGCGCCAGCAGCTTGGAAGCGGGGAACACCGGGGAGCTGTTTTTT. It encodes CASSLEAGNTGELFF. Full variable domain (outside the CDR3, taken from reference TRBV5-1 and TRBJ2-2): KAGVTQTPRYLIKTRGQQVTLSCSPISGHRSVSWYQQTPGQGLQFLFEYFSETQRNKGNFPGRFSGRQFSNSRSEMNVSTLELGDSALYLCASSLEAGNTGELFFGEGSRLTVL.

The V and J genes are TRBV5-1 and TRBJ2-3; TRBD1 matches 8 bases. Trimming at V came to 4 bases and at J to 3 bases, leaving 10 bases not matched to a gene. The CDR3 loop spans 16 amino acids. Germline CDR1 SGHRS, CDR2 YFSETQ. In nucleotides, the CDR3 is TGCGCCAGCAGCGTAGGACAGGGAGGATGGACAGATACGCAGTATTTT. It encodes CASSVGQGGWTDTQYF.

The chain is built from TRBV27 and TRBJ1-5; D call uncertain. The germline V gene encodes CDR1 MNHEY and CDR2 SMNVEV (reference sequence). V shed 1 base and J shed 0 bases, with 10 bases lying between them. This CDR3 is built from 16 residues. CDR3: CASSLFSGVSNQPQHF. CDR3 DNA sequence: TGTGCCAGCAGTTTATTCAGTGGGGTTAGCAATCAGCCCCAGCATTTT.